The present entry profiles one T cell receptor (beta chain) with its context. The data belong to a study of T cell changes during pregnancy in multiple sclerosis. Sequenced by immunoSEQ multiplex PCR; TCRdb stores in-frame clones only, minus some. Of about 62,000 clones listed, 92% are singletons. This CDR3 is built from 12 residues. Trimming took off 6 bases at V and 5 bases at J, with 11 bases between the two ends. From germline, CDR1 is MNHEY and CDR2 SMNVEV (reference sequence). The TCR sequence derives from a female donor in good health, enrolled as a control in a pregnancy study. The material sequenced was peripheral blood, taken in the second trimester of pregnancy. V gene TRBV27 combines with J gene TRBJ2-7; a weak D match, TRBD1 (6 bases). The CDR3 DNA reads TGTGCCAGCAGGAAGGGGGTCGACGAGCAGTACTTC. Encoded protein: CASRKGVDEQYF.